These 9 T cell receptor beta chains originate from one sample sequenced in a study of cytomegalovirus exposure and HLA in healthy donors. The PCR made use of 60 Vbeta and 13 Jbeta primers. Measured with immunoSEQ multiplex PCR; TCRdb has only the in-frame clones, and not every one. This sample has around 180,000 clones, with 65% to 85% found just once. Sequenced input: PBMCs. These receptors were taken from a man in his sixties in good health and CMV-seronegative.

The gene calls are TRBV29-1 and TRBJ1-1; D unclear. V gave up 7 bases and J gave up 1 base, with 7 bases separating them. The germline V gene has CDR1 SQVTM and CDR2 ANQGSEA. The CDR3 loop spans 11 amino acids. The CDR3 DNA reads as TGCAGCGCCGGGGAGAACACTGAAGCTTTCTTT. It encodes CSAGENTEAFF.

For the CDR3, the DNA is TGTGCCACCAGAATCGGTGAGGTACGCGACACTGAAGCTTTCTTT. Its protein is CATRIGEVRDTEAFF. V and J are TRBV15 and TRBJ1-1; no reliable D call. Germline V gene lookup returns CDR1 LNHNV and CDR2 YYDKDF (reference sequence). This CDR3 region has 15 residues. Between the trimmed V and J ends, which lost 6 bases and 3 bases, there was a span of 17 bases. Using reference TRBV15 and TRBJ1-1 for the parts outside the CDR3, the full variable domain is DAMVIQNPRYQVTQFGKPVTLSCSQTLNHNVMYWYQQKSSQAPKLLFHYYDKDFNNEADTPDNFQSRRPNTSFCFLDIRSPGLGDTAMYLCATRIGEVRDTEAFFGQGTRLTVV.

The chain links TRBV28 to TRBJ2-5; 8 nucleotides agree with TRBD1. The tail of the sequence fits TRBJ2-7 better, so the J call may be wrong. Germline V gene sequence: CDR1 MDHEN, CDR2 SYDVKM. CDR3 length equals 16 residues. The CDR3 spells CASSVKPGTGSYEQYF. The DNA for the CDR3 is TGTGCCAGCAGTGTCAAACCCGGGACAGGCTCCTACGAGCAGTACTTC.

The V gene is TRBV6-1, the J gene TRBJ2-5, with D maybe TRBD2 (5 bases). The germline CDR1 and CDR2 sequences are MNHNS and SASEGT. The CDR3 extends over 12 amino acids. Trimming pared 2 bases from V and 9 bases from J, leaving 10 bases between. The CDR3 spells CASSELGSAQYF. CDR3 in DNA: TGTGCCAGCAGTGAATTAGGGAGTGCCCAGTACTTC.

V and J are TRBV29-1 and TRBJ1-2; 8 bases line up with TRBD1. The V gene end was trimmed by 4 bases and the J gene end by 8 bases; junction bases not matched to a gene: 3. Germline V gives CDR1 SQVTM, CDR2 ANQGSEA. The CDR3 has 11 amino acids. CDR3: CSVARGQGYTF. CDR3 DNA sequence: TGCAGCGTTGCCAGGGGGCAGGGCTACACCTTC.

The chain is built from TRBV28 and TRBJ1-5, with D possibly being TRBD1 (5 bases). CDR3 size: 15 residues. Trimming took 2 bases from V and 2 from J, leaving 10 bases between them. CDR1 and CDR2 (germline): MDHEN, SYDVKM. CDR3 bases: TGTGCCAGCAGTTTAAGCAGGGTCGGCAATCAGCCCCAGCATTTT. It yields the protein CASSLSRVGNQPQHF.

The V call is TRBV29-1, the J call TRBJ1-2; 7 bases line up with TRBD1. Germline lookup yields CDR1 SQVTM and CDR2 ANQGSEA. The CDR3 length is 14 residues. J gave up 3 bases and V 5 bases, and 9 bases lay outside the gene matches. The CDR3 region has the DNA TGCAGCGTTCCAGTGCCCGGGACAGACTATGGCTACACCTTC. It encodes CSVPVPGTDYGYTF.

The chain combines TRBV5-1 with TRBJ2-1; 11 bases agree with TRBD2. Germline V lookup: CDR1 SGHRS, CDR2 YFSETQ. The CDR3 is 16 amino acids. The V segment lost 0 bases and the J segment 6 bases; nucleotides outside the gene matches: 5. Written as DNA, the CDR3 is TGCGCCAGCAGCTTGGCCCCGACTAGCGGGGTCAATGAGCAGTTCTTC. Translating gives CASSLAPTSGVNEQFF.

The rearrangement links TRBV7-3 to TRBJ2-7; 9 bases fit TRBD2. Germline V gene sequence: CDR1 SGHTA, CDR2 FQGTGA. The CDR3 consists of 16 residues. J was trimmed by 3 bases and V by 2 bases; bases with no gene match: 8. The CDR3 DNA sequence: TGTGCCAGCAGCTTAGAAACTGCGGGAGGGGTCTACGAGCAGTACTTC. Its translation: CASSLETAGGVYEQYF.